These T cell receptor beta chains were read from a single sample in a study of blood T cell repertoires in COVID-19. The protocol was immunoSEQ multiplex PCR, while the TCRdb copy is restricted to in-frame clones and leaves out a portion. The sample lists approximately 200,000 clones, approximately 83% occurring once. The specimen sequenced was peripheral blood. The receptors were sampled from a woman between 45 and 65 years old with acute or convalescent COVID-19. Both conserved end residues are part of each CDR3. A D gene is named only where the DNA matches it firmly. Part of the rows lack a size; the others show once, few, many or a class for expanded clones.

>TRBV28|.|.|TRBJ1-6
CASSLRGNNNSPLHF
TGTGCCAGCAGTTTAAGAGGGAACAATAATTCACCCCTCCACTTT
>TRBV4-1|few|TRBD2|TRBJ2-1
CASSLGTSGRPLFF
TGCGCCAGCAGCCTCGGGACTAGCGGGAGGCCCTTGTTCTTC
>TRBV5-6|.|TRBD1|TRBJ1-2
CASSLDGTDTNYGYTF
TGTGCCAGCAGCTTGGATGGGACAGACACTAACTATGGCTACACCTTC
>TRBV24-1|.|.|TRBJ2-2
CATTQTGVGELFF
TGTGCCACCACCCAAACGGGGGTCGGGGAGCTGTTTTTT
>TRBV29-1|.|.|TRBJ1-2
CSVGSSDGNGYTF
TGCAGCGTTGGTTCCTCGGACGGGAATGGCTACACCTTC
>TRBV5-5|.|TRBD1|TRBJ1-4
CASRDRADEKLFF
TGTGCCAGCAGGGACAGGGCGGACGAAAAACTGTTTTTT
>TRBV10-1|.|.|TRBJ2-7
CASRRGPIEQYF
TGCGCCAGCAGACGAGGGCCCATCGAGCAGTACTTC
>TRBV5-4|.|TRBD2|TRBJ2-5
CASRLRGGQETQYF
TGTGCCAGCAGACTCCGGGGGGGCCAAGAGACCCAGTACTTC
>TRBV9|.|.|TRBJ2-2
CASSESATGLGELFF
TGTGCCAGCAGCGAGAGCGCCACTGGACTCGGGGAGCTGTTTTTT
>TRBV28|.|TRBD2|TRBJ2-1
CASSLSPGLGTSYNEQFF
TGTGCCAGCAGTTTATCCCCGGGACTAGGGACCTCCTACAATGAGCAGTTCTTC
>TRBV6-5|.|TRBD1|TRBJ1-2
CASRFRQGMFGYTF
TGTGCCAGCAGGTTTCGACAGGGGATGTTTGGCTACACCTTC
>TRBV9|.|TRBD1|TRBJ1-6
CASSVAGTGLSGSSPLHF
TGTGCCAGCAGCGTAGCCGGGACAGGGCTATCTGGCAGTTCACCCCTCCACTTT
>TRBV28|.|TRBD1|TRBJ2-4
CASSRTGYKNIQYF
TGTGCCAGCAGTAGGACAGGGTACAAAAACATTCAGTACTTC
>TRBV30|.|TRBD1|TRBJ1-1
CAWRTGTGGTNTEAFF
TGTGCCTGGAGGACCGGGACAGGGGGTACGAACACTGAAGCTTTCTTT
>TRBV4-1|.|.|TRBJ2-3
CASSQRVGDTQYF
TGCGCCAGCAGCCAGAGGGTAGGAGATACGCAGTATTTT
>TRBV28|.|.|TRBJ1-1
CASSLLGALNTEAFF
TGTGCCAGCAGTCTACTCGGAGCTTTGAACACTGAAGCTTTCTTT
>TRBV5-3|.|.|TRBJ1-5
CARSLFPGCPVLQPQHF
TGTGCCAGAAGCCTATTTCCAGGTTGTCCCGTCTTACAGCCCCAGCATTTT
>TRBV11-2|.|TRBD2|TRBJ2-5
CASSPNSGLQETQYF
TGTGCCAGCAGCCCGAATAGCGGGCTCCAAGAGACCCAGTACTTC
>TRBV18|few|TRBD1|TRBJ1-1
CASSPRQGRDTEAFF
TGTGCCAGCTCACCTAGACAGGGTAGAGACACTGAAGCTTTCTTT
>TRBV11-2|.|TRBD1|TRBJ2-5
CASSATGGGETQYF
TGTGCCAGCAGCGCCACAGGGGGCGGAGAGACCCAGTACTTC
>TRBV2|.|.|TRBJ1-3
CASSDQGIGNTIYF
TGTGCCAGCAGTGATCAGGGGATCGGAAACACCATATATTTT
>TRBV15|few|.|TRBJ2-5
CATSRDYLTYF
TGTGCCACCAGCAGAGATTACCTAACGTACTTC
>TRBV30|.|TRBD1|TRBJ1-3
CAWTGQGIAGNTIYF
TGTGCCTGGACGGGACAGGGAATCGCTGGAAACACCATATATTTT
>TRBV25-1|.|.|TRBJ2-7
CASFSGYEQYF
TGTGCCAGCTTCAGCGGATACGAGCAGTACTTC
>TRBV3-1/TRBV3-2|once|.|TRBJ1-1
CASSQDLGRLNTEAFF
TGTGCCAGCAGCCAAGATTTAGGCAGGTTGAACACTGAAGCTTTCTTT
>TRBV9|.|.|TRBJ2-6
CASSTVGALSGANVLTF
TGTGCCAGCAGCACGGTGGGGGCCCTCTCTGGGGCCAACGTCCTGACTTTC
>TRBV6-2/TRBV6-3|.|.|TRBJ1-1
CASSSSPGTSTTNTEAFF
TGTGCCAGCAGTTCGTCCCCCGGGACTTCAACCACGAACACTGAAGCTTTCTTT
>TRBV27|.|.|TRBJ1-5
CASSPGLHPGNQPQHF
TGTGCCAGCAGCCCGGGACTGCATCCAGGCAATCAGCCCCAGCATTTT
>TRBV7-8|few|.|TRBJ1-2
CASSLEGVGDYGYTF
TGTGCCAGCAGCTTAGAAGGAGTAGGGGACTATGGCTACACCTTC
>TRBV21-1|.|.|TRBJ2-5
CASSKDLDSAQVGETQYF
TGTGCCAGCAGCAAAGATCTGGATTCCGCACAGGTCGGTGAGACCCAGTACTTC
>TRBV11-2|.|TRBD2|TRBJ2-7
CASSPRLAGSSYEQYF
TGTGCCAGCAGCCCTCGACTAGCGGGTAGCTCCTACGAGCAGTACTTC
>TRBV2|.|.|TRBJ1-4
CASTPSADFRREKLFF
TGTGCCAGCACTCCAAGTGCAGACTTCCGAAGGGAAAAACTGTTTTTT
>TRBV5-1|.|.|TRBJ2-3
CASSPTPTSHRGTDTQYF
TGCGCCAGCAGCCCAACCCCTACTAGCCACCGGGGCACAGATACGCAGTATTTT
>TRBV7-2|.|TRBD2|TRBJ2-3
CASSLLAGGPDTQYF
TGTGCCAGCAGCTTACTAGCGGGGGGGCCAGATACGCAGTATTTT
>TRBV19|.|TRBD1|TRBJ2-5
CASSTPGGVGETQYF
TGTGCCAGTAGTACACCAGGGGGAGTTGGAGAGACCCAGTACTTC
>TRBV18|.|TRBD1|TRBJ2-6
CASSPPAGQGSPGANVLTF
TGTGCCAGCTCACCACCGGCGGGACAGGGGTCCCCTGGGGCCAACGTCCTGACTTTC
>TRBV7-9|.|TRBD1|TRBJ1-4
CASSLGTGQEKLFF
TGTGCCAGCAGCTTAGGGACAGGACAGGAAAAACTGTTTTTT
>TRBV7-8|.|.|TRBJ2-5
CASSFRRSETQYF
TGTGCCAGCAGCTTCCGCAGGTCCGAGACCCAGTACTTC
>TRBV5-1|.|TRBD1|TRBJ2-3
CASGPWTGRTDTQYF
TGCGCCAGCGGCCCCTGGACAGGCCGCACAGATACGCAGTATTTT
>TRBV14|.|TRBD1|TRBJ1-1
CASSLRTGGTEAFF
TGTGCCAGCAGTTTGCGGACAGGGGGGACTGAAGCTTTCTTT
>TRBV5-1|.|.|TRBJ2-5
CASYMGSSGETQYF
TGCGCCAGCTATATGGGTAGCTCCGGTGAGACCCAGTACTTC
>TRBV18|.|TRBD1|TRBJ1-5
CASSPNAGTGVGQPQHF
TGTGCCAGCTCACCCAACGCCGGGACAGGGGTAGGTCAGCCCCAGCATTTT